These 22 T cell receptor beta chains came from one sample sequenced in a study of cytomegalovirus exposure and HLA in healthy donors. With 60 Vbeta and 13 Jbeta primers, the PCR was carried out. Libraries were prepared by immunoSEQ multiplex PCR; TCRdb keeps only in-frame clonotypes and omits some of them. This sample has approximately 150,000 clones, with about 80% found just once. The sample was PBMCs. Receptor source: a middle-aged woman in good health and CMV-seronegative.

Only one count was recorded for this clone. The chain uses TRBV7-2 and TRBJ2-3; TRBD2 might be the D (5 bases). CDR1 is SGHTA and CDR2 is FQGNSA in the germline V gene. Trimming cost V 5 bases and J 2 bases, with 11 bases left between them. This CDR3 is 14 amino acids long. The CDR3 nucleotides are TGTGCCAGCAGCCCAGAGCGGCTCACAGATACGCAGTATTTT. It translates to CASSPERLTDTQYF. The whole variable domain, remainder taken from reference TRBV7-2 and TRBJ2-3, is GAGVSQSPSNKVTEKGKDVELRCDPISGHTALYWYRQSLGQGLEFLIYFQGNSAPDKSGLPSDRFSAERTGGSVSTLTIQRTQQEDSAVYLCASSPERLTDTQYFGPGTRLTVL.

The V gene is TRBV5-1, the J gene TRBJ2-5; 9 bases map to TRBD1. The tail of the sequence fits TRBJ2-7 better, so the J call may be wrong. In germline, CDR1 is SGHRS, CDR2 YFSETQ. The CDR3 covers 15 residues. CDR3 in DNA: TGCGCCAGCAGCACCGCACAGGGGGCGAAATACGAGCAGTACTTC. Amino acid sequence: CASSTAQGAKYEQYF.

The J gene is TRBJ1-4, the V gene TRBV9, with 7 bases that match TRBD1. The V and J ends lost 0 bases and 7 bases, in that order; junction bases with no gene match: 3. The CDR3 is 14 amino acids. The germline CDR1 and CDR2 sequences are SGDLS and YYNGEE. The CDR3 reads CASSVAHRGEKLFF. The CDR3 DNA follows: TGTGCCAGCAGCGTAGCCCACAGGGGTGAAAAACTGTTTTTT.

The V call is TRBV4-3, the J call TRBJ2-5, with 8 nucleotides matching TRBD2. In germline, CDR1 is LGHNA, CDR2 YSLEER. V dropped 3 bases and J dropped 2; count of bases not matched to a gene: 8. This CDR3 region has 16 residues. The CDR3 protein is CASSHILLAEQETQYF. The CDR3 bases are TGCGCCAGCAGCCATATCTTACTAGCGGAACAAGAGACCCAGTACTTC.

The CDR3 protein is CASSTKRELTGELFF. The DNA for the CDR3 is TGTGCCAGCAGCACCAAGCGGGAGCTCACCGGGGAGCTGTTTTTT. The chain couples TRBV21-1 to TRBJ2-2; TRBD2 reflects the table's D call only, with no check against the DNA. TRBV21-1 is tagged as a pseudogene. The CDR3 covers 15 residues.

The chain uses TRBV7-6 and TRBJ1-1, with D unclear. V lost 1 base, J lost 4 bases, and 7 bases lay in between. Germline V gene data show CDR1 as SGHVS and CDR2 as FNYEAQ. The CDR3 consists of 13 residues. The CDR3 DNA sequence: TGTGCCAGCAGCTTAGGCGAGGGCACTGAAGCTTTCTTT. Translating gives CASSLGEGTEAFF.

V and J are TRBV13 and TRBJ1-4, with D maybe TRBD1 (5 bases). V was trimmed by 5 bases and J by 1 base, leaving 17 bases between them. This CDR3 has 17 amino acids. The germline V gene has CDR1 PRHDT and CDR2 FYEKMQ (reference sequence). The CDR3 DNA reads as TGTGCCAGCAGCCTTTATTACGGGGGAAGAACTAATGAAAAACTGTTTTTT. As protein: CASSLYYGGRTNEKLFF.

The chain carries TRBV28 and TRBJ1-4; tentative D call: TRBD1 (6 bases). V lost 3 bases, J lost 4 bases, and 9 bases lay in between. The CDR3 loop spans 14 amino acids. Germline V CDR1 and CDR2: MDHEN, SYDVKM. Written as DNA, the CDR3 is TGTGCCAGCAGTTTCGACAGGAGTAATGAAAAACTGTTTTTT. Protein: CASSFDRSNEKLFF.

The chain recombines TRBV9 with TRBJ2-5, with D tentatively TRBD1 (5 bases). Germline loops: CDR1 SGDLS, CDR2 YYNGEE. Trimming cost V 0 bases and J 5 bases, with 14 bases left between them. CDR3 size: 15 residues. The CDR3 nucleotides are TGTGCCAGCAGCGTAGGAAGGACACCGTGGGAGACCCAGTACTTC. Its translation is CASSVGRTPWETQYF.

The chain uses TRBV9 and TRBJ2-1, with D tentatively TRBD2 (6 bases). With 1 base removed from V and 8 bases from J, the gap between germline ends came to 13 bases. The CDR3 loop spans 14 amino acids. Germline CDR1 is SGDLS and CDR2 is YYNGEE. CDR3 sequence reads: CASSVLSREDEQFF. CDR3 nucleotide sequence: TGTGCCAGCAGCGTACTGAGCAGGGAGGATGAGCAGTTCTTC.

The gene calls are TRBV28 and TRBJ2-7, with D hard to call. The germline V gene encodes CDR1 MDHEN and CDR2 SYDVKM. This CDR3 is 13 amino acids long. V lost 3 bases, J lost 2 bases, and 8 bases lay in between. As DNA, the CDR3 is TGTGCCAGCAGTTTTACTCCGACCTACGAGCAGTACTTC. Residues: CASSFTPTYEQYF. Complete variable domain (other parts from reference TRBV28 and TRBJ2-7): DVKVTQSSRYLVKRTGEKVFLECVQDMDHENMFWYRQDPGLGLRLIYFSYDVKMKEKGDIPEGYSVSREKKERFSLILESASTNQTSMYLCASSFTPTYEQYFGPGTRLTVT.

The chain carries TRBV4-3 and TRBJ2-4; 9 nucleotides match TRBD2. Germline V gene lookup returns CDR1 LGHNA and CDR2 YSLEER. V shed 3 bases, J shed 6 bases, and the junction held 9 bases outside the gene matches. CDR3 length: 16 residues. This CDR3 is CASSHFARAGGNIQYF. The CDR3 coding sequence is TGCGCCAGCAGCCATTTCGCTCGAGCGGGGGGAAACATTCAGTACTTC.

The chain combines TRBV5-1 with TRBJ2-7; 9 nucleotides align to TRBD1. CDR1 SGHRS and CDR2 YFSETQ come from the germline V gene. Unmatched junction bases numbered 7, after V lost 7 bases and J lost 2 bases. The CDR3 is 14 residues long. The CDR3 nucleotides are TGCGCCAGCGGGTCCGGGACAGGGCCCTACGAGCAGTACTTC. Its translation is CASGSGTGPYEQYF.

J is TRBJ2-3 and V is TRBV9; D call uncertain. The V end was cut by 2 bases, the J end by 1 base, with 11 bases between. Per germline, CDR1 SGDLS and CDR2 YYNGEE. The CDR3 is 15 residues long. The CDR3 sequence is CASSVGDLGTDTQYF. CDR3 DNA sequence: TGTGCCAGCAGCGTCGGCGACTTAGGCACAGATACGCAGTATTTT.

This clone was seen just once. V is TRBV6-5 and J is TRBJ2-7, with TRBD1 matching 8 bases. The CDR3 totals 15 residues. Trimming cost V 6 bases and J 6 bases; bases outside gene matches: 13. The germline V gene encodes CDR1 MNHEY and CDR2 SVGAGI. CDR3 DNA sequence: TGTGCCAGCAGCCCGAGCGGACAGGGAAAAGGCGAGCAGTACTTC. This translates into CASSPSGQGKGEQYF.

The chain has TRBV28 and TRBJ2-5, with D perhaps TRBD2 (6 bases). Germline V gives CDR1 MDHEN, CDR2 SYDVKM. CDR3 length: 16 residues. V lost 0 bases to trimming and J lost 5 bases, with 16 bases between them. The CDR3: CASSLWSGGVAETQYF. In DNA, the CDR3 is TGTGCCAGCAGTTTATGGAGCGGAGGGGTAGCGGAGACCCAGTACTTC.

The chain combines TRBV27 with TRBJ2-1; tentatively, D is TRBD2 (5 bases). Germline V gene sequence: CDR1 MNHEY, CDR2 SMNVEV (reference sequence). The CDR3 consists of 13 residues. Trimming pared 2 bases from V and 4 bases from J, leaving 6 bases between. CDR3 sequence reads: CASSLTGYNEQFF. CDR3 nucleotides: TGTGCCAGCAGTTTAACGGGGTACAATGAGCAGTTCTTC.

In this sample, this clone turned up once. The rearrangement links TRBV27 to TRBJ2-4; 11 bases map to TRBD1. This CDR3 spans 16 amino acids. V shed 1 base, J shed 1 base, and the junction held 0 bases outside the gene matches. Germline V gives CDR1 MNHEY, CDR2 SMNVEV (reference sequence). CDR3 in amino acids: CASSLWTGGAKNIQYF. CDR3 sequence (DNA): TGTGCCAGCAGTTTATGGACAGGGGGCGCCAAAAACATTCAGTACTTC.

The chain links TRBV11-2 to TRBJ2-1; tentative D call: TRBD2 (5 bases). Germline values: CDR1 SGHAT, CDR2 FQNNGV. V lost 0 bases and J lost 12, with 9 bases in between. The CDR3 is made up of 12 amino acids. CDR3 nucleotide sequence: TGTGCCAGCAGCTTAGAGGGCGCGGGGCAGTTCTTC. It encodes CASSLEGAGQFF.

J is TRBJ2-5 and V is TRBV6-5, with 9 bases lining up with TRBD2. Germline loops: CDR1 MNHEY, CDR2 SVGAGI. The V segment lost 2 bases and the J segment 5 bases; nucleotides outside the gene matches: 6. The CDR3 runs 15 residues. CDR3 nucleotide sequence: TGTGCCAGCAGTTACGGGGTAGCGGGAGTTGAGACCCAGTACTTC. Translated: CASSYGVAGVETQYF.

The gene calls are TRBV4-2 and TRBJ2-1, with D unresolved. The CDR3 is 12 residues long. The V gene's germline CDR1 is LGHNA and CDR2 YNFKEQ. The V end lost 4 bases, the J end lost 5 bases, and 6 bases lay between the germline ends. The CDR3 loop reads CASSLTHNEQFF. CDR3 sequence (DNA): TGTGCCAGCAGCCTAACTCACAATGAGCAGTTCTTC.

The DNA for the CDR3 is TGTGCCAGCAGCACCACAGGGTTCCGATACGAGCAGTACTTC. Amino acids: CASSTTGFRYEQYF. The chain is built from TRBV9 and TRBJ2-7; a weak D match, TRBD1 (6 bases). With 4 bases removed from V and 4 bases from J, the gap between germline ends came to 15 bases. Germline lookup yields CDR1 SGDLS and CDR2 YYNGEE. The CDR3 runs to 14 residues.